One sample yielded the 22 T cell receptor beta chains listed below, sequenced in a study of shared clonotypes between healthy human individuals. The method was immunoSEQ multiplex PCR; TCRdb's version includes in-frame clones alone and lacks a portion of them. The sample includes about half a million clones, about 84% of them seen just once. Sample: PBMCs. The receptors originated from a woman aged 40 to 55 in good health. Some clones in this sample may be carry-over from other donors' samples.

A few counts support this clone. The rearrangement uses TRBV29-1 and TRBJ2-1, with 10 bases aligning to TRBD1. Trimming removed 4 bases from V and 8 bases from J; junction bases left unmatched: 8. The CDR3 runs to 14 residues. Germline lookup yields CDR1 SQVTM and CDR2 ANQGSEA. For the CDR3, the DNA is TGCAGCGTTGTGGGGACAGGGGATGCGGATGAGCAGTTCTTC. It encodes CSVVGTGDADEQFF.

This sequence joins TRBV19 and TRBJ2-5; perhaps TRBD2 as D (5 bases). Germline CDR1 reads LNHDA; CDR2 reads SQIVND (reference sequence). The V end was cut by 4 bases, the J end by 2 bases, with 17 bases between. The CDR3 extends over 16 amino acids. The CDR3 sequence is CASSTLSPGKQETQYF. For the CDR3, the DNA is TGTGCCAGTAGTACACTGTCTCCCGGGAAACAAGAGACCCAGTACTTC. Complete variable domain (other parts from reference TRBV19 and TRBJ2-5): DGGITQSPKYLFRKEGQNVTLSCEQNLNHDAMYWYRQDPGQGLRLIYYSQIVNDFQKGDIAEGYSVSREKKESFPLTVTSAQKNPTAFYLCASSTLSPGKQETQYFGPGTRLLVL.

A single count supports this clone. With only one base between it and a far larger clone, this is likely a read error. J is TRBJ2-7 and V is TRBV11-2; D is possibly TRBD1 or TRBD2 (6 bases each). The CDR3 contains 15 residues. The germline gives CDR1 SGHAT, CDR2 FQNNGV. Deletions cut 5 bases from V and 6 bases from J, with 20 bases between. The DNA of the CDR3 is TGTGCCAGCAGCCAAGTTCGGGGGCGTAGCTGCGAGCAGTACTTC. The encoded protein is CASSQVRGRSCEQYF.

This clone was counted a few times. CDR3 DNA sequence: TGCGCCAGCAGCGCCAGGGGGAACACTGAAGCTTTCTTT. The encoded protein is CASSARGNTEAFF. This rearrangement joins TRBV5-1 to TRBJ1-1; maybe TRBD1 (6 bases). This CDR3 has 13 amino acids. In germline, CDR1 is SGHRS, CDR2 YFSETQ. The germline V and J ends were trimmed by 4 bases and 1 base, with 8 bases remaining between them.

This clone was counted between two and nine times. The chain couples TRBV27 to TRBJ1-4; 7 positions agree with TRBD1. The ends lost 5 bases at V and 8 bases at J; junction bases unmatched: 5. The CDR3 sequence is 13 residues long. CDR1 and CDR2 (germline): MNHEY, SMNVEV (reference sequence). Here the CDR3 reads CASSLETGEKLFF. CDR3 nucleotides: TGTGCCAGCAGTCTTGAGACAGGGGAAAAACTGTTTTTT.

This sequence joins TRBV25-1 and TRBJ1-2; D is ambiguous. Germline V gives CDR1 MGHDK, CDR2 SYGVNS. Trimming removed 2 bases from V and 1 base from J, with 11 bases in between. The CDR3 consists of 15 residues. The CDR3, as DNA: TGTGCCAGCAGTGAAACCTTGGGGTTTAACTATGGCTACACCTTC. This sequence encodes CASSETLGFNYGYTF.

This clone has a single count. The chain uses TRBV28 and TRBJ2-1; 8 nucleotides agree with TRBD2. CDR3 size: 15 residues. Germline assignment: CDR1 MDHEN and CDR2 SYDVKM. Germline trimming cut 6 bases from V and 1 base from J; bases unmatched to any gene: 5. The CDR3 coding sequence is TGTGCCAGCAGGCACGAGCGGGAGTCCTACAATGAGCAGTTCTTC. It specifies CASRHERESYNEQFF.

V and J are TRBV6-5 and TRBJ2-7, with 8 positions matching TRBD2. V shed 5 bases and J 5 bases; nucleotides not matched to a gene: 11. Germline assignment: CDR1 MNHEY and CDR2 SVGAGI. The CDR3 consists of 15 residues. This CDR3 is CASSRSAGVWNEQYF. As DNA, the CDR3 is TGTGCCAGCAGTAGATCAGCGGGAGTCTGGAACGAGCAGTACTTC.

The chain has TRBV5-1 and TRBJ2-5; 8 positions match TRBD1. Trimming removed 0 bases from V and 6 bases from J; junction bases left unmatched: 4. This CDR3 has 14 residues. Germline CDR1 and CDR2: SGHRS and YFSETQ. The CDR3 nucleotides read TGCGCCAGCAGCTTGGCTCAGGGGGCGAAGACCCAGTACTTC. It encodes CASSLAQGAKTQYF.

V and J are TRBV28 and TRBJ2-5; a weak D match, TRBD2 (6 bases). The CDR3 is 15 residues long. Trimming pared 2 bases from V and 5 bases from J, leaving 15 bases between. CDR1 and CDR2 from the germline V gene are MDHEN and SYDVKM. The CDR3 here is CASSLSAPGRETQYF. CDR3 coding DNA: TGTGCCAGCAGTTTAAGCGCGCCAGGGAGGGAGACCCAGTACTTC.

For this clone: Other DNA sequences of this sample code for an identical CDR3. The chain combines TRBV29-1 with TRBJ2-1; TRBD2 is a possible D gene (5 bases). This CDR3 contains 13 residues. With 6 bases removed from V and 5 bases from J, the gap between germline ends came to 14 bases. Germline CDR1 is SQVTM and CDR2 is ANQGSEA. CDR3 in amino acids: CSVAVTGNNEQFF. The CDR3 nucleotides read TGCAGCGTAGCTGTTACGGGGAACAATGAGCAGTTCTTC.

The chain employs TRBV30 and TRBJ1-4; D unresolved. In germline, CDR1 is GTSNPN, CDR2 SVGIG (reference sequence). Between the trimmed V and J ends, which lost 2 bases and 0 bases, there was a span of 10 bases. The CDR3 is 15 amino acids. The CDR3 sequence: CAWSPSHATNEKLFF. CDR3 bases: TGTGCCTGGAGTCCTTCTCACGCAACTAATGAAAAACTGTTTTTT. Full variable domain (rest looked up from reference TRBV30 and TRBJ1-4): SQTIHQWPATLVQPVGSPLSLECTVEGTSNPNLYWYRQAAGRGLQLLFYSVGIGQISSEVPQNLSASRPQDRQFILSSKKLLLSDSGFYLCAWSPSHATNEKLFFGSGTQLSVL.

This sequence joins TRBV9 and TRBJ2-1; a weak D match, TRBD1 (5 bases). Germline V gene lookup returns CDR1 SGDLS and CDR2 YYNGEE. CDR3 length: 15 residues. Trimming removed 3 bases at V and 2 bases at J, with 12 bases between. CDR3 nucleotides: TGTGCCAGCAGCGGGTGGGGCACTACCTACAATGAGCAGTTCTTC. Protein: CASSGWGTTYNEQFF.

On this clone: Only one base separates this from a far larger clonotype, so it likely reflects a read error. The CDR3 bases are TGCGCCAGCGGTTCCGGGACAGCCTATCAGCCCCAGCATTTT. Translation: CASGSGTAYQPQHF. This chain connects TRBV10-2 to TRBJ1-5; 7 bases are shared with TRBD1. V gave up 8 bases and J gave up 5 bases; unmatched junction bases: 9. The CDR3 totals 14 residues. Per germline, CDR1 WSHSY and CDR2 SAAADI.

DNA for the CDR3: TGTGCCAGCAGCTTAGTCGGGGCCGCGGGCCAGCATTTT. Translating it yields CASSLVGAAGQHF. The chain recombines TRBV7-8 with TRBJ1-5; possibly TRBD1 for D (5 bases). V was shortened by 1 base and J by 12 bases, with 13 bases between the two germline ends. Per the germline V gene, CDR1 is SGHVS and CDR2 is FQNEAQ. CDR3 length: 13 amino acids.

The chain is built from TRBV5-4 and TRBJ1-4; possibly TRBD1 for D (5 bases). Germline CDR1 reads SGHNT; CDR2 reads YYREEE (reference sequence). Trimming shortened V by 4 bases and J by 8 bases, and 18 bases separated the two germline ends. This CDR3 is built from 15 residues. CDR3 sequence reads: CASSPGAGQGEKLFF. The CDR3 nucleotides read TGTGCCAGCAGCCCAGGTGCAGGACAAGGGGAAAAACTGTTTTTT.

This chain connects TRBV28 to TRBJ2-1; D unresolved. This CDR3 has 11 amino acids. The germline CDR1 and CDR2 sequences are MDHEN and SYDVKM. Trimming took off 5 bases at V and 9 bases at J, with 8 bases between the two ends. The CDR3 reads CASSSPREQFF. Written as DNA, the CDR3 is TGTGCCAGCAGTAGTCCGCGTGAGCAGTTCTTC.

The chain uses TRBV27 and TRBJ2-6, with TRBD2 as a possible D gene (5 bases). Trimming pared 2 bases from V and 0 bases from J, leaving 11 bases between. This CDR3 is built from 17 residues. The germline gives CDR1 MNHEY, CDR2 SMNVEV (reference sequence). The DNA of the CDR3 is TGTGCCAGCAGTTTACTCGGACTGCCCTCTGGGGCCAACGTCCTGACTTTC. This codes for CASSLLGLPSGANVLTF.

The genes are TRBV9 and TRBJ2-3, with a possible D match to TRBD2 (5 bases). The V end was cut by 4 bases, the J end by 0 bases, with 12 bases between. CDR1 and CDR2 (germline): SGDLS, YYNGEE. The CDR3 consists of 15 residues. As DNA, the CDR3 is TGTGCCAGCAGCAAGTGGACTGCTAGCACAGATACGCAGTATTTT. This codes for CASSKWTASTDTQYF.

This clone was detected a few times. A far more abundant clone sits one base away, making this likely a read error. This chain uses TRBV11-2 with TRBJ1-1; no definite D call. This CDR3 has 13 residues. The germline gives CDR1 SGHAT, CDR2 FQNNGV. The DNA of the CDR3 is TGTGCCAGCAGTCAAAGGGAGAACACTGAAGCTTCCTTT. Translation gives CASSQRENTEASF.

Comments on this clone: A far larger clone is one nucleotide away, so this likely arose from a read error. The identical CDR3 is also encoded by other nucleotide sequences in the sample. The chain's CDR3 is CASSRTENTEALF. CDR3 nucleotide sequence: TGTGCCAGCAGTCGAACAGAGAACACTGAAGCTCTCTTT. The chain recombines TRBV6-6 with TRBJ1-1; D is ambiguous. This CDR3 comprises 13 residues. Germline V gene sequence: CDR1 MNHNY, CDR2 SVGAGI (reference sequence).

The CDR3 region has the DNA TGTGCCAGCTCACCAGTGGATGGCGGGACTGAAGCTTTCTTT. This gives the protein CASSPVDGGTEAFF. The chain uses TRBV18 and TRBJ1-1; the D is unclear. The V end lost 2 bases, the J end lost 5 bases, and 12 bases lay between the germline ends. The CDR3 is made up of 14 amino acids. CDR1 and CDR2 from the germline V gene are KGHSH and LQKENI.